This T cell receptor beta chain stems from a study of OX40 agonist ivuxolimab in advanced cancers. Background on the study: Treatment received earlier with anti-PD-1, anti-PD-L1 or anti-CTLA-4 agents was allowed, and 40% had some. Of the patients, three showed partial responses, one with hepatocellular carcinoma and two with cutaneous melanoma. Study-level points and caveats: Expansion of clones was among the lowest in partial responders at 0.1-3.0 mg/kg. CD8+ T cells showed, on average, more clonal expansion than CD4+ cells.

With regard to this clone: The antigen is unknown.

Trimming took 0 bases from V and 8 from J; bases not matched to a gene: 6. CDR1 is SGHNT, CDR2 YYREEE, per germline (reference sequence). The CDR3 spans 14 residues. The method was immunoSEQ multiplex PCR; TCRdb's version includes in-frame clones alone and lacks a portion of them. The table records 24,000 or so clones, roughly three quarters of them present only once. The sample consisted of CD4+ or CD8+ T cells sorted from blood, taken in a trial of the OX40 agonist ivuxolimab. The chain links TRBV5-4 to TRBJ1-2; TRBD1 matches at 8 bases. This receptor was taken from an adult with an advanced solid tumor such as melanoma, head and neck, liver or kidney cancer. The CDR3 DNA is TGTGCCAGCAGCTTGGCCGGACAGGGTACGGGCTACACCTTC. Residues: CASSLAGQGTGYTF. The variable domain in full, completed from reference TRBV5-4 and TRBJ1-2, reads ETGVTQSPTHLIKTRGQQVTLRCSSQSGHNTVSWYQQALGQGPQFIFQYYREEENGRGNFPPRFSGLQFPNYSSELNVNALELDDSALYLCASSLAGQGTGYTFGSGTRLTVV.